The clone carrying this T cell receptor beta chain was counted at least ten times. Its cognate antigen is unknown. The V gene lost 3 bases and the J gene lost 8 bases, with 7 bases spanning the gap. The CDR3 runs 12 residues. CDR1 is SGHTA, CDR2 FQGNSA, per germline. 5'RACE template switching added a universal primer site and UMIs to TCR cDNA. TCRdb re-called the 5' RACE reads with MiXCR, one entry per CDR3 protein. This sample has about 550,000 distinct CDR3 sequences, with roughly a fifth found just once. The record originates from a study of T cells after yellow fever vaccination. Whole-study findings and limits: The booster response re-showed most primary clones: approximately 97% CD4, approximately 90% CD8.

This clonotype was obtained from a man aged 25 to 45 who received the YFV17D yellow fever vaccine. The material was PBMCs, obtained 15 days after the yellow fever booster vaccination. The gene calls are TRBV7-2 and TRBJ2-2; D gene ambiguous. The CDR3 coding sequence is TGTGCCAGCAGCTTGAATCTTGGGGAGCTGTTTTTT. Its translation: CASSLNLGELFF.